This is a list of T cell receptor beta chains from one sample in a study of blood T cell repertoires in COVID-19. Here immunoSEQ multiplex PCR was the method, and the copy in TCRdb shows in-frame clones only, minus some. The table lists under 200,000 clones, about 86% of them singletons. The sequenced sample consisted of peripheral blood. All receptors come from a man aged 55 to 70 with acute or convalescent COVID-19. The CDR3 runs from the conserved cysteine through the conserved F or W. Fields, in order: CDR3 length, J gene, D gene, clone size, V gene, CDR3 protein, CDR3 DNA. The D gene is left open where the match is weak. Only some rows state a clone size, as once, few, many or a class for expanded clones.

14 TRBJ2-5 TRBD1 . TRBV20-1 CSATDRVRQETQYF TGCAGTGCTACTGACAGGGTCCGCCAAGAGACCCAGTACTTC
15 TRBJ1-5 TRBD1 . TRBV2 CASSPDRASNQPQHF TGTGCCAGCAGCCCCGACAGGGCCAGCAATCAGCCCCAGCATTTT
15 TRBJ1-4 . . TRBV5-1 CASSSGGATNEKLFF TGCGCCAGCAGCTCTGGTGGGGCCACTAATGAAAAACTGTTTTTT
14 TRBJ1-2 TRBD1 . TRBV29-1 CSVGTEGALYGYTF TGCAGCGTTGGGACCGAGGGGGCTCTCTATGGCTACACCTTC
15 TRBJ1-2 TRBD1 once TRBV6-5 CASISRQGIIAGYTF TGTGCCAGCATTTCCCGACAGGGGATAATTGCCGGCTACACCTTC
16 TRBJ2-2 . once TRBV9 CASSIRGRVNTGELFF TGTGCCAGCAGCATCCGTGGGCGGGTTAACACCGGGGAGCTGTTTTTT
16 TRBJ2-1 . few TRBV29-1 CSVARGGRLLYNEQFF TGCAGCGTTGCCCGAGGTGGCAGACTCCTCTACAATGAGCAGTTCTTC
12 TRBJ1-1 . . TRBV28 CASRQTDTEAFF TGTGCCAGCAGGCAGACAGACACTGAAGCTTTCTTT
13 TRBJ2-4 . . TRBV28 CASRVGSSNIQYF TGTGCCAGCAGAGTGGGGAGTTCGAACATTCAGTACTTC
12 TRBJ1-4 . . TRBV10-1 CARPGMSEKLFF TGCGCCAGACCGGGAATGAGTGAAAAACTGTTTTTT
15 TRBJ2-2 TRBD2 . TRBV27 CASSYNGRATGELFF TGTGCCAGCAGTTATAACGGGAGGGCCACCGGGGAGCTGTTTTTT
13 TRBJ1-1 . . TRBV4-1 CASSQASRTEAFF TGCGCCAGCAGCCAAGCGAGCCGCACTGAAGCTTTCTTT
14 TRBJ1-2 . few TRBV28 CASSPLGTPDGYTF TGTGCCAGCAGCCCCCTCGGGACACCGGATGGCTACACCTTC
16 TRBJ1-2 . . TRBV6-1 CASSELGAGLNYGYTF TGTGCCAGCAGTGAATTGGGGGCAGGGCTTAACTATGGCTACACCTTC
14 TRBJ1-6 . . TRBV6-5 CASRRTSYNSPLHF TGTGCCAGCAGGCGAACCTCCTATAATTCACCCCTCCACTTT
15 TRBJ2-2 TRBD2 . TRBV5-1 CASSLGTSATGELFF TGCGCCAGCAGCTTGGGAACTAGCGCCACCGGGGAGCTGTTTTTT
14 TRBJ1-1 . . TRBV28 CASQSAGLNTEAFF TGTGCCAGTCAAAGTGCAGGGTTGAACACTGAAGCTTTCTTT
15 TRBJ2-1 . . TRBV2 CASSLSESSYNEQFF TGTGCCAGCAGCCTTAGCGAGAGCTCCTACAATGAGCAGTTCTTC
14 TRBJ1-2 . . TRBV28 CASSLGTYRGGYTF TGTGCCAGCAGCCTGGGAACTTACCGAGGGGGCTACACCTTC
13 TRBJ1-5 . . TRBV28 CAISWQSNQPQHF TGTGCCATCTCGTGGCAGTCCAATCAGCCCCAGCATTTT
15 TRBJ2-7 TRBD1 . TRBV5-1 CASSGLTGDSYEQYF TGCGCCAGCAGCGGTCTGACAGGGGACTCCTACGAGCAGTACTTC
12 TRBJ2-3 . few TRBV5-1 CASSLTTDTQYF TGCGCCAGCAGCTTGACTACAGATACGCAGTATTTT
18 TRBJ1-3 . . TRBV28 CASSPPWPGRNSGNTIYF TGTGCCAGCAGCCCCCCTTGGCCAGGCCGAAACTCTGGAAACACCATATATTTT
13 TRBJ2-3 TRBD2 once TRBV11-2 CASSSLADDTQYF TGTGCCAGCAGCTCTCTAGCGGACGATACGCAGTATTTT
12 TRBJ2-1 . once TRBV6-5 CASRGYYNEQFF TGTGCCAGCCGGGGGTACTACAATGAGCAGTTCTTC
16 TRBJ2-2 . . TRBV6-4 CASSDSARGRVGELFF TGTGCCAGCAGTGACTCGGCCAGGGGTCGGGTCGGGGAGCTGTTTTTT
15 TRBJ2-3 . . TRBV5-1 CASSLADPSTDTQYF TGCGCCAGCAGCTTAGCGGACCCTAGCACAGATACGCAGTATTTT